What follows are 12 T cell receptor beta chains derived from one specimen sequenced in a study of cytotoxic CD8 clonotypes in ibrutinib-treated CLL. Libraries were prepared by immunoSEQ multiplex PCR; TCRdb keeps only in-frame clonotypes and omits some of them. The top ten hold about 4.6% of the sample, which has 150,000 to 200,000 clones, 70% to 85% seen once. Material: PBMCs, obtained after 24 months of ibrutinib treatment. These receptors originate from a human donor with chronic lymphocytic leukemia.

The chain uses TRBV27 and TRBJ1-5; D ambiguous. V lost 0 bases to trimming and J lost 8 bases, with 14 bases between them. This CDR3 is 15 amino acids long. The germline V gene encodes CDR1 MNHEY and CDR2 SMNVEV (reference sequence). The CDR3 bases are TGTGCCAGCAGTTTATCGACAAAGGCCCCAGAGCCCCAGCATTTT. Translating gives CASSLSTKAPEPQHF.

The rearrangement joins TRBV10-3 to TRBJ1-5, with 7 bases identical to TRBD1. There are 15 residues in the CDR3. Germline V gene sequence: CDR1 ENHRY, CDR2 SYGVKD. Trimming cost V 2 bases and J 6 bases; bases outside gene matches: 7. This CDR3 is CAISEGGQTLQPQHF. CDR3 DNA: TGTGCCATCAGTGAGGGGGGACAGACGCTTCAGCCCCAGCATTTT.

This clone was found once. This sequence joins TRBV29-1 and TRBJ1-1, with D perhaps matching TRBD1 (5 bases). The CDR3 loop spans 14 amino acids. Germline-derived CDR1 and CDR2 are SQVTM and ANQGSEA. Deletions cut 7 bases from V and 1 base from J, with 16 bases between. The CDR3 here is CSGAPGRGNTEAFF. The DNA for the CDR3 is TGCAGCGGTGCCCCAGGGAGGGGGAACACTGAAGCTTTCTTT.

This sequence joins TRBV5-1 and TRBJ2-7; 8 bases agree with TRBD2. CDR3 length: 14 amino acids. The V segment lost 4 bases and the J segment 5 bases; nucleotides outside the gene matches: 8. Germline loops: CDR1 SGHRS, CDR2 YFSETQ. In DNA form, the CDR3 reads TGCGCCAGCAGCGCCAGGACTAGCCTGCACGAGCAGTACTTC. Amino acids: CASSARTSLHEQYF.

The chain couples TRBV6-5 to TRBJ1-5; possible D gene TRBD1, 6 bases. V lost 4 bases and J 4 bases, leaving 8 bases between the germline ends. Germline V CDR1 and CDR2: MNHEY, SVGAGI. This CDR3 is built from 13 residues. CDR3 protein: CASSLGTNQPQHF. Written as DNA, the CDR3 is TGTGCCAGCAGTTTGGGGACAAATCAGCCCCAGCATTTT.

The chain's CDR3 is CASSEGNTEAFF. As DNA, the CDR3 is TGCGCCAGCAGTGAGGGGAACACTGAAGCTTTCTTT. This chain joins TRBV10-2 and TRBJ1-1; D is uncertain. From germline, CDR1 is WSHSY and CDR2 SAAADI. This CDR3 contains 12 residues. V was clipped by 2 bases and J by 1 base, with 2 bases between them.

This clone was recorded only once. This sequence joins TRBV6-5 and TRBJ1-5; TRBD1 might be the D (6 bases). V lost 5 bases and J 2 bases, leaving 13 bases between the germline ends. From germline, CDR1 is MNHEY and CDR2 SVGAGI. The length of the CDR3 is 15 residues. CDR3 in DNA: TGTGCCAGCAGTACACAGGGTTCGGGCAATCAGCCCCAGCATTTT. This translates into CASSTQGSGNQPQHF.

This clone was recorded a few times. The CDR3 loop is CASSVTGGGQYEQYF. DNA of the CDR3: TGTGCCAGTAGTGTCACAGGGGGCGGTCAGTACGAGCAGTACTTC. The rearrangement joins TRBV19 to TRBJ2-7; TRBD1 agrees at 9 bases. CDR1 LNHDA and CDR2 SQIVND come from the germline V gene (reference sequence). The junction had 9 bases not matched to a gene; V was cut back by 5 bases and J by 4 bases. The length of the CDR3 is 15 residues.

The chain links TRBV9 to TRBJ2-1; 10 bases match TRBD2. CDR1 and CDR2 (germline): SGDLS, YYNGEE. This CDR3 is 17 amino acids long. The ends lost 3 bases at V and 6 bases at J; junction bases unmatched: 12. The CDR3 is CASSAPETGLALNEQFF. Written as DNA, the CDR3 is TGTGCCAGCAGCGCCCCAGAAACGGGACTAGCGCTCAATGAGCAGTTCTTC.

As DNA, the CDR3 is TGCGCCAGCAGCTTGGCAGGGGCAGGGGCTGAAGCTTTCTTT. Translating it yields CASSLAGAGAEAFF. The chain employs TRBV5-1 and TRBJ1-1, with D possibly matching TRBD1 (6 bases). The germline V gene has CDR1 SGHRS and CDR2 YFSETQ. Trimming cost V 0 bases and J 6 bases, with 12 bases left between them. This CDR3 contains 14 residues.

V and J are TRBV2 and TRBJ1-5; D is unresolved. The V gene's germline CDR1 is SNHLY and CDR2 FYNNEI. The V end lost 5 bases, the J end lost 1 base, and 15 bases lay between the germline ends. CDR3 length equals 16 residues. CDR3 sequence reads: CASSFRSGGSNQPQHF. The CDR3 coding sequence is TGTGCCAGCAGTTTCCGGTCAGGAGGGAGCAATCAGCCCCAGCATTTT.

The gene calls are TRBV2 and TRBJ1-4, with no clear D. CDR1 is SNHLY, CDR2 FYNNEI, per germline. V was pared by 2 bases and J by 2 bases, with 6 bases between. The CDR3 totals 14 residues. The CDR3 protein is CASSESMTNEKLFF. CDR3 coding DNA: TGTGCCAGCAGTGAATCTATGACTAATGAAAAACTGTTTTTT.